This paragraph reports one TCR beta chain. The antigen is not known. This CDR3 comprises 18 residues. Trimming stripped 3 bases from V and 4 bases from J, with 25 bases between. The germline gives CDR1 SGDLS, CDR2 YYNGEE. These data are taken from a study of T cell responses to AZD1222 COVID-19 vaccine. The data were produced by immunoSEQ multiplex PCR, yet TCRdb's version contains in-frame clones alone and is incomplete. The sample consists of about 120,000 clones, around 89% of them appearing once. Study conclusions and caveats: Clonal diversity was possibly underestimated, and the donors were mostly white British, with more females. Spike-specific TCR breadth and depth both grew after two AZD1222 doses.

This chain connects TRBV9 to TRBJ1-2, with a weak D call TRBD1 (6 bases). Sequences were derived from peripheral blood, sampled on day 0 of MenACWY control vaccination. This receptor was identified in an adult in good health. CDR3 residues: CASSALMTNRVVTYGYTF. The CDR3 DNA sequence: TGTGCCAGCAGCGCACTCATGACGAACAGGGTAGTGACCTATGGCTACACCTTC.